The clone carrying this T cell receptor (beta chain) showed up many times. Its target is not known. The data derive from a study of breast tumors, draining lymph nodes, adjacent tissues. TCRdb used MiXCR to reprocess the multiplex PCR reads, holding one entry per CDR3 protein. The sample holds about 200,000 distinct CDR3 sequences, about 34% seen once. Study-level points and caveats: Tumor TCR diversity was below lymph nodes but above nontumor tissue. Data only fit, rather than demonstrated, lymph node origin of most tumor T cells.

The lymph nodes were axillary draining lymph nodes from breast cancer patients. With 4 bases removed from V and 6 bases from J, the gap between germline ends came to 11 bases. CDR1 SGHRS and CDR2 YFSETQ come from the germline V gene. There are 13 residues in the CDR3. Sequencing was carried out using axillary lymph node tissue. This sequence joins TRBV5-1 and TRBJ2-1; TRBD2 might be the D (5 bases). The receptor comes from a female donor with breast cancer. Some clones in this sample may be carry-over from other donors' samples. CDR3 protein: CASSPLGINEQFF. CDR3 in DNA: TGCGCCAGCAGCCCCCTCGGGATCAATGAGCAGTTCTTC.